This T cell receptor (beta chain) derives from a study of T cells after somatic rescue of genetic block. CDR3 length: 14 amino acids. In germline, CDR1 is LNHNV, CDR2 YYDKDF (reference sequence). V was trimmed by 0 bases and J by 8 bases, leaving 13 bases between them. This clone was seen only once. The table came from immunoSEQ multiplex PCR; TCRdb's copy has only in-frame clones and leaves some out. There are approximately 78,000 clones in the sample; approximately 91% occur only once, and approximately 2.7% lies in the top ten. Sequencing was performed on peripheral blood mononuclear cells (PBMCs). The TCR was taken from a man aged 25-40 years. The chain couples TRBV15 to TRBJ1-2; D unresolved. The CDR3 nucleotides are TGTGCCACCAGCAGAGAATTCCAGGTCTGGGGCTACACCTTC. Protein sequence: CATSREFQVWGYTF.